This is a list of T cell receptor beta chains from one sample in a study of cytomegalovirus exposure and HLA in healthy donors. Produced via immunoSEQ multiplex PCR; TCRdb's table is partial and in-frame only. The table has about 180,000 clones, about 80% seen once. Sequenced: PBMCs. All receptors come from a woman aged 25-40 years in good health and CMV-seronegative. CDR3s include the opening cysteine and the closing phenylalanine or tryptophan. D genes are given only for firm matches. Clone size appears in some rows only: once, few, many, or a class for an expanded clone.

v_call	clone_size	d_call	j_call	cdr3_nt	cdr3_aa
TRBV7-9	NA	TRBD1	TRBJ1-2	TGTGCCAGCAGCCTCTCCGGGACAGCTAACTATGGCTACACCTTC	CASSLSGTANYGYTF
TRBV6-1	few	TRBD1	TRBJ2-7	TGTGCCAGCAGTGACCTAGGACAGGGTGGGTCCTACGAGCAGTACTTC	CASSDLGQGGSYEQYF
TRBV7-9	NA	NA	TRBJ2-7	TGTGCCAGCAGCTTTCAGGGTGGGTCCTACGAGCAGTACTTC	CASSFQGGSYEQYF
TRBV2	NA	NA	TRBJ2-5	TGTGCCAGCAGTCCGGCCGGGTGGACCCAGTACTTC	CASSPAGWTQYF
TRBV15	NA	NA	TRBJ2-5	TGTGCCACCAGCAGAGACCGGGAGACCCAGTACTTC	CATSRDRETQYF
TRBV27	NA	TRBD1	TRBJ1-6	TGTGCCAGCAGTTGGGACAGGGAGAATTCACCCCTCCACTTT	CASSWDRENSPLHF
TRBV21-1	NA	NA	TRBJ2-7	TGTGCCAGCACCGACCGAGGAGGGGACTACGAGCAGTACTTC	CASTDRGGDYEQYF
TRBV7-9	once	NA	TRBJ1-2	TGTGCCAGCAGCTCGTTAACGGGGAATGGCTACACCTTC	CASSSLTGNGYTF
TRBV4-1	NA	NA	TRBJ1-1	TGCGCCAGCAGCCATGACGGGTGGATGGCTTTCTTT	CASSHDGWMAFF
TRBV6-5	NA	NA	TRBJ1-5	TGTGCCAGCAGAGGGGGGGCCAATCAGCCCCAGCATTTT	CASRGGANQPQHF
TRBV2	NA	NA	TRBJ2-5	TGTGCCAGCAGTGACACTAGTTGGGAAGAGACCCAGTACTTC	CASSDTSWEETQYF
TRBV27	NA	TRBD2	TRBJ2-1	TGTGCCAGCAGTCCGACTAGCGGGCTATACAATGAGCAGTTCTTC	CASSPTSGLYNEQFF
TRBV10-3	NA	TRBD2	TRBJ2-3	TGTGCCATCAGTGGGGGGGGTGGAGTCACAGATACGCAGTATTTT	CAISGGGGVTDTQYF
TRBV5-6	NA	TRBD2	TRBJ2-7	TGTGCCAGCACCCGGACTAGCGGACTCTCCTACGAGCAGTACTTC	CASTRTSGLSYEQYF
TRBV28	few	TRBD1	TRBJ1-5	TGTGCCAGCAGGGGGGACAGGGCTATAATACAGCCCCAGCATTTT	CASRGDRAIIQPQHF
TRBV11-2	NA	TRBD2	TRBJ2-1	TGTGCCAGCAGCTTAGATCCTCGACTAGCGGGAGGGCTAGGGGTCAATGAGCAGTTCTTC	CASSLDPRLAGGLGVNEQFF
TRBV7-2	NA	TRBD2	TRBJ2-1	TGTGCCAGCAGCTTAGTCTCTAGCGGCGAGCAGTTCTTC	CASSLVSSGEQFF
TRBV4-1	NA	NA	TRBJ2-2	TGCGCCAGCAGCCAATCGGAAGGGGCCTTGGACGGGGAGCTGTTTTTT	CASSQSEGALDGELFF
TRBV5-1	NA	TRBD1	TRBJ2-1	TGCGCCAGCAGCCCGGACAGGGATCTCCCACACAATGAGCAGTTCTTC	CASSPDRDLPHNEQFF
TRBV9	few	TRBD1	TRBJ1-2	TGTGCCAGCGCTCCCGGGACAGGGCTATATGGCTACACCTTC	CASAPGTGLYGYTF
TRBV9	NA	TRBD2	TRBJ2-7	TGTGCCAGCAGCGTAGGTCTAGCGGGTGAAGCCTACGAGCAGTACTTC	CASSVGLAGEAYEQYF
TRBV2	NA	NA	TRBJ1-5	TGTGCCAGCAGCGACGGGGGACCTCAGCATTTT	CASSDGGPQHF